The clone carrying this TCR beta chain has a single count. Its antigen remains unidentified. Sequencing used immunoSEQ multiplex PCR; TCRdb keeps in-frame clones, though not all of them. The table has about 160,000 clones, 75% to 90% seen once. Germline assignment: CDR1 MNHEY and CDR2 SMNVEV (reference sequence). The V gene end was trimmed by 5 bases and the J gene end by 7 bases; junction bases not matched to a gene: 4. This CDR3 region has 12 residues. This entry comes from a study of cytomegalovirus exposure and HLA in healthy donors. Study background: Later, an analysis reported that the approximately 120 validation repertoires had used the same platform as the approximately 720 first-cohort repertoires. Study results and caveats: One later analysis, an examination of the approximately 130 validation repertoires, found that first-cohort TCR clusters tended to co-occur in them. The listing of 150 or so TCR beta chains classed them as cytomegalovirus-associated.

The sequence came from a woman between 18 and 29 years old in good health and CMV-seronegative. The V call is TRBV27, the J call TRBJ1-1, with 7 bases fitting TRBD1. The specimen was PBMCs. DNA for the CDR3: TGTGCCAGCAGTGACCGGACAGGTGAAGCTTTCTTT. Amino acids: CASSDRTGEAFF.